Each of the 27 T cell receptor beta chains below was sequenced from the same sample in a study of a mutant IDH1 vaccine in newly diagnosed glioma. Time point of the sample: baseline, week 1 (first vaccination visit). Treatment specified: pre-vaccination baseline after standard-of-care therapy. Using immunoSEQ multiplex PCR, the repertoire was profiled, and TCRdb retains in-frame clones only, with some absent. The sample contains about 21,000 clones, approximately 85% of which appear only once. The sequenced sample was PBMCs, obtained from a glioma patient treated with radiotherapy, temozolomide or both. The receptors were gathered from a man aged 40-55 years with glioma.

The V gene is TRBV29-1, the J gene TRBJ2-3; maybe TRBD1 (6 bases). The V end was cut by 3 bases, the J end by 2 bases, with 12 bases between. Germline V gene data show CDR1 as SQVTM and CDR2 as ANQGSEA. CDR3 length: 14 residues. The CDR3 region is CSVDGDTITDTQYF. The CDR3 region has the DNA TGCAGCGTTGATGGGGACACGATCACAGATACGCAGTATTTT.

On this clone itself: One end of the junction does not line up with germline, which may come from a read error. The gene calls are TRBV6-1 and TRBJ1-5; D is undetermined. Germline-derived CDR1 and CDR2 are MNHNS and SASEGT. CDR3 length equals 16 residues. The CDR3 DNA sequence: TGTGCCAGCAGCGAAGCCCGATCATATAGCAATCAGCCCCAGCATTTT. Residues: CASSEARSYSNQPQHF.

The rearrangement links TRBV6-1 to TRBJ2-1, with D unresolved. CDR3 length: 15 amino acids. Trimming pared 1 base from V and 0 bases from J, leaving 7 bases between. Germline CDR1 is MNHNS and CDR2 is SASEGT. The CDR3 reads CASSEGVGSYNEQFF. In DNA, the CDR3 is TGTGCCAGCAGTGAAGGGGTGGGCTCCTACAATGAGCAGTTCTTC.

This sequence joins TRBV30 and TRBJ2-5; a possible D gene is TRBD1 (5 bases). Trimming took 4 bases from V and 7 from J, leaving 22 bases between them. The CDR3 sequence is 15 residues long. Per the germline V gene, CDR1 is GTSNPN and CDR2 is SVGIG (reference sequence). CDR3 sequence: CAWIAKEGAERTQYF. CDR3 DNA: TGTGCCTGGATTGCTAAGGAAGGGGCGGAGCGGACCCAGTACTTC.

The J gene is TRBJ2-7, the V gene TRBV7-9, with D uncertain. The CDR3 has 12 amino acids. Germline-derived CDR1 and CDR2 are SEHNR and FQNEAQ (reference sequence). The V and J ends lost 1 base and 2 bases respectively, with 3 bases between them. This CDR3 reads CASSLVPYEQYF. The DNA for the CDR3 is TGTGCCAGCAGCTTAGTGCCCTACGAGCAGTACTTC. The variable domain in full, completed from reference TRBV7-9 and TRBJ2-7, reads DTGVSQNPRHKITKRGQNVTFRCDPISEHNRLYWYRQTLGQGPEFLTYFQNEAQLEKSRLLSDRFSAERPKGSFSTLEIQRTEQGDSAMYLCASSLVPYEQYFGPGTRLTVT.

The genes are TRBV2 and TRBJ2-7, with a possible D match to TRBD2 (7 bases). There are 13 residues in the CDR3. V gave up 7 bases and J gave up 7 bases, with 17 bases separating them. Germline CDR1 and CDR2: SNHLY and FYNNEI. CDR3 DNA sequence: TGTGCCAGCACCCGGGAAGGGGGGGGAGAGCAGTACTTC. This encodes CASTREGGGEQYF.

V and J are TRBV7-2 and TRBJ2-4; 12 bases are a match to TRBD1. Trimming cost V 1 base and J 8 bases; bases outside gene matches: 6. Germline V gene data show CDR1 as SGHTA and CDR2 as FQGNSA. This CDR3 is 16 amino acids long. The CDR3 region is CASSLGDRGQVDIQYF. Here the CDR3 DNA reads TGTGCCAGCAGCTTAGGGGACAGGGGGCAGGTAGACATTCAGTACTTC.

The CDR3 protein is CASSLAEQGYYGYTF. CDR3 coding DNA: TGTGCCAGCAGCTTAGCCGAACAGGGGTACTATGGCTACACCTTC. V usage is TRBV7-2 and J usage is TRBJ1-2; 7 nucleotides line up with TRBD1. Germline CDR1 reads SGHTA; CDR2 reads FQGNSA. The CDR3 runs to 15 residues. Trimming at V came to 0 bases and at J to 3 bases, leaving 4 bases not matched to a gene. Filled out from reference TRBV7-2 and TRBJ1-2, the complete variable domain reads GAGVSQSPSNKVTEKGKDVELRCDPISGHTALYWYRQSLGQGLEFLIYFQGNSAPDKSGLPSDRFSAERTGGSVSTLTIQRTQQEDSAVYLCASSLAEQGYYGYTFGSGTRLTVV.

The chain uses TRBV2 and TRBJ1-2; TRBD1 matches at 8 bases. Germline lookup yields CDR1 SNHLY and CDR2 FYNNEI. J was trimmed by 10 bases and V by 8 bases; bases with no gene match: 15. The CDR3 totals 14 residues. The CDR3 spells CASAGGQAWGDYTF. The DNA of the CDR3 is TGTGCCAGCGCGGGGGGACAGGCCTGGGGGGACTACACCTTC.

There are a few counts of this clone. J is TRBJ1-5 and V is TRBV18, with 8 bases fitting TRBD1. The CDR3 length is 17 residues. The germline gives CDR1 KGHSH, CDR2 LQKENI. V lost 5 bases, J lost 2 bases, and 11 bases stayed unmatched. The CDR3 loop is CASSLTTGVGGNQPQHF. CDR3 DNA: TGTGCCAGCTCATTAACGACAGGGGTCGGGGGCAATCAGCCCCAGCATTTT. The entire variable domain, with the rest obtained from reference TRBV18 and TRBJ1-5, is as follows: NAGVMQNPRHLVRRRGQEARLRCSPMKGHSHVYWYRQLPEEGLKFMVYLQKENIIDESGMPKERFSAEFPKEGPSILRIQQVVRGDSAAYFCASSLTTGVGGNQPQHFGDGTRLSIL.

This rearrangement joins TRBV6-5 to TRBJ1-2; D possibly corresponds to TRBD1 (6 bases). Germline CDR1 and CDR2: MNHEY and SVGAGI. The CDR3 contains 15 residues. V lost 2 bases, J lost 2 bases, and 12 bases lay in between. The DNA for the CDR3 is TGTGCCAGCAGTTACGCCGTCGGGGGCAACTATGGCTACACCTTC. Encoded protein: CASSYAVGGNYGYTF.

Here the CDR3 DNA reads TGTGCCAGCAGGGCGGGGGGCGAAGGTTCACCCCTCCACTTT. Residues: CASRAGGEGSPLHF. The chain employs TRBV27 and TRBJ1-6, with D maybe TRBD1 (6 bases). Trimming took off 6 bases at V and 9 bases at J, with 15 bases between the two ends. Germline-derived CDR1 and CDR2 are MNHEY and SMNVEV (reference sequence). The CDR3 contains 14 residues.

The table lists this clone with a few counts. This chain joins TRBV10-3 and TRBJ2-3, with 8 nucleotides matching TRBD1. This CDR3 comprises 13 residues. Trimming removed 10 bases from V and 3 bases from J; junction bases left unmatched: 6. The germline V gene encodes CDR1 ENHRY and CDR2 SYGVKD. CDR3 amino acids: CATTRQGTDTQYF. CDR3 DNA: TGTGCCACCACGCGACAGGGGACAGATACGCAGTATTTT.

The chain links TRBV6-1 to TRBJ1-1; D is undetermined. CDR3 length equals 13 residues. The germline V gene has CDR1 MNHNS and CDR2 SASEGT. V was trimmed by 6 bases and J by 4 bases, leaving 12 bases between them. The CDR3 coding sequence is TGTGCCAGCAGCCTCGGGGAGGCCACTGAAGCTTTCTTT. Translated, it gives CASSLGEATEAFF.

The chain links TRBV7-2 to TRBJ1-2; maybe TRBD1 (5 bases). The CDR3 sequence is 15 residues long. Germline V CDR1 and CDR2: SGHTA, FQGNSA. Trimming pared 2 bases from V and 0 bases from J, leaving 10 bases between. Here the CDR3 DNA reads TGTGCCAGCAGCTTAAGTTCAGGGACTAACTATGGCTACACCTTC. It codes for CASSLSSGTNYGYTF.

The gene calls are TRBV28 and TRBJ2-2; 7 bases match TRBD1. Unmatched junction bases numbered 5, after V lost 4 bases and J lost 3 bases. The V gene's germline CDR1 is MDHEN and CDR2 SYDVKM. The CDR3 loop spans 15 amino acids. The CDR3 protein is CASSSGTAYTGELFF. The CDR3 bases are TGTGCCAGCAGTTCCGGGACAGCCTACACCGGGGAGCTGTTTTTT.

This sequence joins TRBV5-1 and TRBJ2-3; 16 positions match TRBD2. V lost 4 bases and J lost 2; bases outside the gene matches: 4. Germline CDR1 is SGHRS and CDR2 is YFSETQ. The CDR3 consists of 17 residues. Here the CDR3 DNA reads TGCGCCAGCAGCCGGGGACTAGCGGGGGGGATCACAGATACGCAGTATTTT. Protein sequence: CASSRGLAGGITDTQYF. The whole variable domain, remainder taken from reference TRBV5-1 and TRBJ2-3, is KAGVTQTPRYLIKTRGQQVTLSCSPISGHRSVSWYQQTPGQGLQFLFEYFSETQRNKGNFPGRFSGRQFSNSRSEMNVSTLELGDSALYLCASSRGLAGGITDTQYFGPGTRLTVL.

The chain has TRBV4-1 and TRBJ1-6, with unresolved D. V lost 5 bases and J lost 0, with 5 bases in between. The CDR3 has 14 residues. CDR1 and CDR2 from the germline V gene are MGHRA and YSYEKL. The CDR3 DNA reads as TGCGCCAGCAGCGGCGGCTCCTATAATTCACCCCTCCACTTT. Encoded protein: CASSGGSYNSPLHF.

The chain combines TRBV28 with TRBJ1-2, with 9 bases fitting TRBD1. After removal of 5 bases from V and 7 bases from J, the junction contained 11 bases not matched to a gene. CDR1 and CDR2 from the germline V gene are MDHEN and SYDVKM. The CDR3 extends over 15 amino acids. This CDR3 reads CASSRDRVALSGYTF. CDR3 nucleotides: TGTGCCAGCAGTCGGGACAGGGTGGCGTTGAGTGGCTACACCTTC.

This rearrangement joins TRBV10-2 to TRBJ2-6; D is ambiguous. The V gene lost 11 bases and the J gene lost 1 base, with 21 bases spanning the gap. CDR1 is WSHSY, CDR2 SAAADI, per germline. This CDR3 comprises 17 residues. The CDR3 is CAGAPTSWRSGANVLTF. The DNA for the CDR3 is TGCGCCGGAGCTCCCACTTCGTGGCGATCTGGGGCCAACGTCCTGACTTTC.

V usage is TRBV28 and J usage is TRBJ2-5, with D unclear. The CDR3 runs to 10 residues. Germline V gene sequence: CDR1 MDHEN, CDR2 SYDVKM. Trimming pared 10 bases from V and 8 bases from J, leaving 11 bases between. The CDR3 here is CATLRGTQYF. For the CDR3, the DNA is TGTGCCACTCTCCGAGGTACCCAGTACTTC.

On this clone itself: The final CDR3 position lacks the conserved phenylalanine or tryptophan, pointing to a likely read error. The V call is TRBV29-1, the J call TRBJ2-2; TRBD1 agrees at 7 bases. Per germline, CDR1 SQVTM and CDR2 ANQGSEA. CDR3 length equals 13 residues. Unmatched junction bases numbered 4, after V lost 7 bases and J lost 2 bases. The CDR3 sequence is CSARDSNTGELFY. CDR3 coding DNA: TGCAGCGCACGGGACAGTAACACCGGGGAGCTGTTTTAT.

CDR3: CAIRRDREPNQPQHF. CDR3 DNA sequence: TGTGCCATCAGACGGGACAGGGAACCCAATCAGCCCCAGCATTTT. The rearrangement uses TRBV10-3 and TRBJ1-5; 9 bases map to TRBD1. Trimming cost V 6 bases and J 3 bases; bases outside gene matches: 6. The germline V gene encodes CDR1 ENHRY and CDR2 SYGVKD. CDR3 length equals 15 residues.

The chain uses TRBV5-1 and TRBJ1-1; 9 bases fit TRBD1. Germline CDR1 SGHRS, CDR2 YFSETQ. With V trimmed by 4 bases and J by 3 bases, 4 bases remained unmatched. The CDR3 runs to 14 residues. The CDR3 loop is CASSVGTGYTEAFF. In nucleotides, the CDR3 is TGCGCCAGCAGCGTGGGGACAGGGTACACTGAAGCTTTCTTT.

V usage is TRBV5-4 and J usage is TRBJ1-3; maybe TRBD1 (5 bases). Germline V lookup: CDR1 SGHNT, CDR2 YYREEE (reference sequence). The CDR3 sequence is 16 residues long. Trimming took off 0 bases at V and 3 bases at J, with 13 bases between the two ends. CDR3: CASSLEAGSLGNTIYF. CDR3 DNA sequence: TGTGCCAGCAGCTTGGAGGCAGGGAGTCTTGGAAACACCATATATTTT.

V usage is TRBV19 and J usage is TRBJ2-2, with 8 bases identical to TRBD1. The length of the CDR3 is 16 residues. Germline V gene sequence: CDR1 LNHDA, CDR2 SQIVND (reference sequence). V gave up 8 bases and J gave up 4 bases; unmatched junction bases: 12. In DNA, the CDR3 is TGTGCCAGTCTACCCCACATAGACAGGGGCACCGGGGAGCTGTTTTTT. The encoded protein is CASLPHIDRGTGELFF.

This clone was counted a few times. The chain uses TRBV29-1 and TRBJ1-1; 7 bases line up with TRBD1. Looked up from germline, CDR1 is SQVTM and CDR2 is ANQGSEA. There are 15 residues in the CDR3. The ends lost 0 bases at V and 0 bases at J; junction bases unmatched: 4. The CDR3 region has the DNA TGCAGCGTTGAAGATCCGGACAGGCTGAACACTGAAGCTTTCTTT. Translation gives CSVEDPDRLNTEAFF.